The clone carrying this T cell receptor beta chain has only one observation. This record belongs to a study of blood T cell repertoires in COVID-19. Study-wide context: Sources were T cells, B-cell-depleted T cells, or PBMCs; the material itself was cDNA or gDNA.

Germline CDR1 DFQATT, CDR2 SNEGSKA (reference sequence). There are 17 residues in the CDR3. V gave up 3 bases and J gave up 2 bases, with 21 bases separating them. This table comes from immunoSEQ multiplex PCR, and its TCRdb copy is limited to in-frame clones, with some not included. The sample lists hundreds of thousands of clones; less than 90% were seen once. Participants were aged about 18 to 100 years from roughly 25 US areas. Participants' own reports of clinical history determined their cohort assignment. V gene TRBV20-1 combines with J gene TRBJ2-3; D is ambiguous. The sample comprised PBMCs or T cells enriched from blood (not recorded which). This receptor was obtained from a woman aged 40 to 50 who had recovered from COVID-19. In DNA form, the CDR3 reads TGCAGTGCTAGTCCATCGAGGAACCCGAGTTACACAGATACGCAGTATTTT. Its protein is CSASPSRNPSYTDTQYF.